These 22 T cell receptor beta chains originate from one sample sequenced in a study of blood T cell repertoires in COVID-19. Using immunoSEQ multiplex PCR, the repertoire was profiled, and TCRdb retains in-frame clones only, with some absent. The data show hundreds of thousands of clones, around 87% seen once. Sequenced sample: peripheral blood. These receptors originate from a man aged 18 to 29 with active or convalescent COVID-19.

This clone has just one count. The CDR3 here is CASSPQGVNTDTQYF. The CDR3 bases are TGTGCCAGCAGCCCACAGGGGGTTAATACAGATACGCAGTATTTT. The chain joins TRBV28 to TRBJ2-3; TRBD1 matches 8 bases. Germline trimming cut 6 bases from V and 3 bases from J; bases unmatched to any gene: 8. CDR3 length: 15 amino acids. Germline CDR1 MDHEN, CDR2 SYDVKM.

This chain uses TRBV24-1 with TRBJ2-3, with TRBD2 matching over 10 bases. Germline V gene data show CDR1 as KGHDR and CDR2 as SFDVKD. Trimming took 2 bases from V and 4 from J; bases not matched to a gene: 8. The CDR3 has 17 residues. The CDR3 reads CATSDSTLAGYADTQYF. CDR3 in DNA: TGTGCCACCAGTGATTCCACACTAGCGGGATACGCAGATACGCAGTATTTT.

The CDR3 nucleotides read TGCGCCAGCCTGACTAGCGGGACGGTCGAGCAGTACTTC. Translation: CASLTSGTVEQYF. This rearrangement joins TRBV10-2 to TRBJ2-7; 11 nucleotides match TRBD2. The CDR3 covers 13 residues. CDR1 WSHSY and CDR2 SAAADI come from the germline V gene. Germline trimming cut 8 bases from V and 6 bases from J; bases unmatched to any gene: 6.

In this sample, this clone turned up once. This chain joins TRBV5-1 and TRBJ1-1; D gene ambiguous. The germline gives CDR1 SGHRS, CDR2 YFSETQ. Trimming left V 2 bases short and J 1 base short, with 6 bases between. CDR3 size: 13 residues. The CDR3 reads CASSFPSNTEAFF. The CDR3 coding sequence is TGCGCCAGCAGCTTCCCGTCGAACACTGAAGCTTTCTTT.

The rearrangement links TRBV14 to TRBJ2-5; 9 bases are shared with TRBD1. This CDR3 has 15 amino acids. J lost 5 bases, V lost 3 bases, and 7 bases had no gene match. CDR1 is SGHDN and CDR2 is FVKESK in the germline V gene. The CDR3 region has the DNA TGTGCCAGCAGCCATCGGACAGGGGTGGGGGAGACCCAGTACTTC. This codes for CASSHRTGVGETQYF.

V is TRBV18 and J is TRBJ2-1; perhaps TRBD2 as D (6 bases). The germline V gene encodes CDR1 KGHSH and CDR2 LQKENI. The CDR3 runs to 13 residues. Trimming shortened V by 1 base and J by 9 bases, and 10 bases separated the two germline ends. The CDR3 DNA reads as TGTGCCAGCTCACCACGCGGGGATTCTGAGCAGTTCTTC. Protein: CASSPRGDSEQFF.

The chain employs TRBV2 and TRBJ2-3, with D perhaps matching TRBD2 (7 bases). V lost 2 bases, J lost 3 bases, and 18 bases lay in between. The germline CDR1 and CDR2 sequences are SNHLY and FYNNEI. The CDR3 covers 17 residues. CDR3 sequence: CASSEMGGHGRTDTQYF. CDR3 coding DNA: TGTGCCAGCAGTGAAATGGGGGGACACGGGAGGACAGATACGCAGTATTTT.

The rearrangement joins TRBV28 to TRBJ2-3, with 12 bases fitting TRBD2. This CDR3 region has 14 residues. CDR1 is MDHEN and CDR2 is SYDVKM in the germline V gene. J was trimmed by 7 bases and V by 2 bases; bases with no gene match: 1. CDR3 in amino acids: CASSLTSGRNTQYF. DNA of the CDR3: TGTGCCAGCAGTTTAACTAGCGGGAGGAATACGCAGTATTTT.

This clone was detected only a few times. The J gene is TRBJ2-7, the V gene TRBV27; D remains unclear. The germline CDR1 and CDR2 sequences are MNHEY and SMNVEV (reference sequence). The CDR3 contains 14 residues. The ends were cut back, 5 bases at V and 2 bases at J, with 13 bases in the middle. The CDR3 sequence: CASSPGSLPYEQYF. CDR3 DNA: TGTGCCAGCAGTCCCGGGTCACTTCCCTACGAGCAGTACTTC.

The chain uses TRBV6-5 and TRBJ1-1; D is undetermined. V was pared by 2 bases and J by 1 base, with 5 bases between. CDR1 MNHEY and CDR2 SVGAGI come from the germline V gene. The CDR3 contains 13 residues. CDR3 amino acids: CASSYGENTEAFF. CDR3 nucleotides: TGTGCCAGCAGTTACGGAGAGAACACTGAAGCTTTCTTT.

In DNA form, the CDR3 reads TGCGCCAGCAGTGCCTCCGGGGGTACCTACAATGAGCAGTTCTTC. This encodes CASSASGGTYNEQFF. This rearrangement joins TRBV10-2 to TRBJ2-1, with D possibly matching TRBD2 (6 bases). In germline, CDR1 is WSHSY, CDR2 SAAADI. The CDR3 spans 15 residues. V was pared by 4 bases and J by 2 bases, with 12 bases between.

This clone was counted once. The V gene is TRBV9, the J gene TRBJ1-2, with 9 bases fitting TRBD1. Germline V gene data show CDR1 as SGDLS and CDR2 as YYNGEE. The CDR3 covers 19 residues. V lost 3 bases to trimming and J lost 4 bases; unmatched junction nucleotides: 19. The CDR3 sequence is CASSDPSRDRAPGGYGYTF. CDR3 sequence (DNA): TGTGCCAGCAGCGATCCCTCCCGGGACAGGGCGCCAGGGGGCTATGGCTACACCTTC.

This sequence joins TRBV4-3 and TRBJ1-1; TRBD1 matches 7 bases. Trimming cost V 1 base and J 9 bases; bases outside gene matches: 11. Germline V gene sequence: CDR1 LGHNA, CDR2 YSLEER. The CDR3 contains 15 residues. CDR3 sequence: CASSQGRQGVGKAFF. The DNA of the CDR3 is TGCGCCAGCAGCCAAGGCCGTCAGGGGGTAGGCAAAGCTTTCTTT.

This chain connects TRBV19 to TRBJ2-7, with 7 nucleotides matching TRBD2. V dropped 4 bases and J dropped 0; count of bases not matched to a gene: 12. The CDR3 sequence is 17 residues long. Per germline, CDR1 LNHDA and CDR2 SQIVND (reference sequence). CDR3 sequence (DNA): TGTGCCAGTAGTACATTTGGTGGGGGGGATAGCTCCTACGAGCAGTACTTC. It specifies CASSTFGGGDSSYEQYF.

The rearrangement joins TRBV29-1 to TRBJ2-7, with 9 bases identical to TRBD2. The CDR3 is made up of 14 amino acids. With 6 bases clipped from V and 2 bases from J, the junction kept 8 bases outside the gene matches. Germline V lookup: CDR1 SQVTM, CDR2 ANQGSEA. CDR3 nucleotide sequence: TGCAGCGTCGCTCGACTAGCGGCAACCTACGAGCAGTACTTC. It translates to CSVARLAATYEQYF.

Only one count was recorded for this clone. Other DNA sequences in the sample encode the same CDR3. For the CDR3, the DNA is TGCGCCAGCAGCCTACTAGCGGGAGTGGATACGCAGTATTTT. This gives the protein CASSLLAGVDTQYF. This chain links TRBV5-1 with TRBJ2-3; TRBD2 agrees at 11 bases. The V segment lost 4 bases and the J segment 6 bases; nucleotides outside the gene matches: 4. CDR3 length equals 14 residues. Germline V gene data show CDR1 as SGHRS and CDR2 as YFSETQ. The full variable domain, with the rest looked up from reference TRBV5-1 and TRBJ2-3, is KAGVTQTPRYLIKTRGQQVTLSCSPISGHRSVSWYQQTPGQGLQFLFEYFSETQRNKGNFPGRFSGRQFSNSRSEMNVSTLELGDSALYLCASSLLAGVDTQYFGPGTRLTVL.

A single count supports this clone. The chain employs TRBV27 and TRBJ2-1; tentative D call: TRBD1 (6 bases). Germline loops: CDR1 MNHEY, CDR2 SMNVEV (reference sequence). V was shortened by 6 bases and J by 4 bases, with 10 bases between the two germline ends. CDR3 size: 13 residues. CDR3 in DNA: TGTGCCAGCAGAAACAGGGAGTACAATGAGCAGTTCTTC. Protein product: CASRNREYNEQFF.

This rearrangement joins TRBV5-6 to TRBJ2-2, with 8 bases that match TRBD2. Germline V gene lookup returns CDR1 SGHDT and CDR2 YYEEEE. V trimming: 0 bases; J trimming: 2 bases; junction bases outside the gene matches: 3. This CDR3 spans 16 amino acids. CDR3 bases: TGTGCCAGCAGCTTGGTTGGGACTAGAAACACCGGGGAGCTGTTTTTT. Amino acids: CASSLVGTRNTGELFF.

Here the CDR3 DNA reads TGTGCCAGCAGCTTGTCAGGGATATTGAATCAGCCCCAGCATTTT. Protein sequence: CASSLSGILNQPQHF. The chain employs TRBV5-6 and TRBJ1-5, with D tentatively TRBD1 (5 bases). Trimming removed 1 base from V and 4 bases from J, with 12 bases in between. CDR1 and CDR2 from the germline V gene are SGHDT and YYEEEE. The CDR3 extends over 15 amino acids.

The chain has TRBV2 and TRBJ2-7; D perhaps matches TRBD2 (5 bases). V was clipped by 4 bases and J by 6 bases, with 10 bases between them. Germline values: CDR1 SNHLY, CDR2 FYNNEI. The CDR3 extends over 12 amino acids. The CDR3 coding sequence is TGTGCCAGCAGTGGGGAGTTAGTCGAGCAGTACTTC. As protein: CASSGELVEQYF.

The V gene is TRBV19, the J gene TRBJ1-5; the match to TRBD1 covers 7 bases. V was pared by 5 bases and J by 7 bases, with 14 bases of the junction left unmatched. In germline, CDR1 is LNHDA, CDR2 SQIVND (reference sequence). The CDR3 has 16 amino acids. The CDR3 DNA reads TGTGCCAGTAGTCCAAGGGATGAGGGGGCAGGACAGCCCCAGCATTTT. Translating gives CASSPRDEGAGQPQHF.

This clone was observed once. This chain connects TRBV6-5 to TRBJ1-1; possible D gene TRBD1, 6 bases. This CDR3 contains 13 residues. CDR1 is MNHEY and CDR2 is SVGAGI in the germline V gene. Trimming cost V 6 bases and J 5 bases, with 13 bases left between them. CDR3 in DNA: TGTGCCAGCAGCCCAGACAGGAGAACTGAAGCTTTCTTT. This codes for CASSPDRRTEAFF.